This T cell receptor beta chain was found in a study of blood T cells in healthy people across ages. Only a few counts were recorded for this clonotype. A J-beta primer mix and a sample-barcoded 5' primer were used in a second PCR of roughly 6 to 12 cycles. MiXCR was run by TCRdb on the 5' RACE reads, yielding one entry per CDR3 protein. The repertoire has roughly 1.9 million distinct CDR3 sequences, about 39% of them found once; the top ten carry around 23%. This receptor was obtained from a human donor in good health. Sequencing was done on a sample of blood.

CDR3 loop: CASSNAGGWGYTF. As DNA, the CDR3 is TGTGCCAGCAGCAACGCAGGGGGATGGGGCTACACCTTC. The J gene is TRBJ1-2, the V gene TRBV9; the match to TRBD1 covers 7 bases. Trimming cost V 4 bases and J 8 bases; bases outside gene matches: 8. Looked up from germline, CDR1 is SGDLS and CDR2 is YYNGEE. This CDR3 region has 13 residues.